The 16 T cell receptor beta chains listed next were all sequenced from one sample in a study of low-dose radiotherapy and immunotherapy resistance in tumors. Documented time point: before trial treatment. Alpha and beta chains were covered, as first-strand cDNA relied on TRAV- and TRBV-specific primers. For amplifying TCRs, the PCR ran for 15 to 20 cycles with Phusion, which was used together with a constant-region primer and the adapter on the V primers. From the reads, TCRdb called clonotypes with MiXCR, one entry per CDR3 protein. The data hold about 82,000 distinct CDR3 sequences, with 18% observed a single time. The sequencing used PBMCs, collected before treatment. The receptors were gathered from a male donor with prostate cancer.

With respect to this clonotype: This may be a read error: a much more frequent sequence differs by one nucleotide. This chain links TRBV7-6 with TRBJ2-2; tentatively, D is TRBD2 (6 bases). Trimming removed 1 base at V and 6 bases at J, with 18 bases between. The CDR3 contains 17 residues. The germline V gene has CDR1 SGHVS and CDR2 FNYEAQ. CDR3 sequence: CASSLGLASTVAGELFF. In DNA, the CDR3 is TGTGCCAGCAGCTTAGGCCTAGCGTCGACGGTGGCCGGGGAGCTGTTTTTT.

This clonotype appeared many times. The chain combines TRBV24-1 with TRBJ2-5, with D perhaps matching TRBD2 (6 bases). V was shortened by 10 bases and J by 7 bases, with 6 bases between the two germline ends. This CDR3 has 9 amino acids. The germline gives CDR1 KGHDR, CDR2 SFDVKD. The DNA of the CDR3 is TGTGCCACGGGGGGGACCCAGTACTTC. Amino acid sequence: CATGGTQYF.

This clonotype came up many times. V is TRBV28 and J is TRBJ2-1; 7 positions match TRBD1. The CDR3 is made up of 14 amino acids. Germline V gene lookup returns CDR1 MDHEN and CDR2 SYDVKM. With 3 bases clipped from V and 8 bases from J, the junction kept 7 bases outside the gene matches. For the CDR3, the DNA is TGTGCCAGCAGTTTGTTAGGGGGCGTCGATGAGCAGTTCTTC. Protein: CASSLLGGVDEQFF.

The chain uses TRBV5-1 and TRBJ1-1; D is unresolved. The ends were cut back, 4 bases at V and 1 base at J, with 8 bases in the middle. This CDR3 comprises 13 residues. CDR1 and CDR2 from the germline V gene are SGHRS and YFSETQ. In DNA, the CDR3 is TGCGCCAGCAGCGTCAGAGAGAACACTGAAGCTTTCTTT. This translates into CASSVRENTEAFF.

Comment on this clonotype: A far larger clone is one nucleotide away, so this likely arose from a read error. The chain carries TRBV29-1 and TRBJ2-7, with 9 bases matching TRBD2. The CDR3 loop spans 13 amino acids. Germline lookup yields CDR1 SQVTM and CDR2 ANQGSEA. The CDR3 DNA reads TGCAGCGTCGAAGCGGGAGGAGGCAATGAGCAGTACTTC. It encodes CSVEAGGGNEQYF.

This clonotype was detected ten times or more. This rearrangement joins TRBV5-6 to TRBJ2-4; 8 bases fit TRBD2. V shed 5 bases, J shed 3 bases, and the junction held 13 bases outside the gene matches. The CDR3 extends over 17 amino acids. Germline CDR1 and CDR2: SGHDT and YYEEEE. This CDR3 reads CASSRPSGGIGKNIQYF. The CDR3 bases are TGTGCCAGCAGTCGACCCTCGGGGGGGATCGGCAAAAACATTCAGTACTTC.

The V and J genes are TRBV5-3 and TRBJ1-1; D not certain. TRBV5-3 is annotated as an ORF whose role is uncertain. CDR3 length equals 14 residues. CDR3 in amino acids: CVSSSTESGTEAFF. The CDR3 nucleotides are TGTGTCAGCAGCTCAACTGAAAGCGGTACTGAAGCTTTCTTT.

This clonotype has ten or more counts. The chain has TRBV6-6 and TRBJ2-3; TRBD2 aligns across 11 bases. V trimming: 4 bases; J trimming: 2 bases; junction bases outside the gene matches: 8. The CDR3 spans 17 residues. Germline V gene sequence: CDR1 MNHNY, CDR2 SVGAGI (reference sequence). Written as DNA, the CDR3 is TGTGCCAGCAGTTCCCCCGGGACTAGCGGTCTCACAGATACGCAGTATTTT. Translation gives CASSSPGTSGLTDTQYF.

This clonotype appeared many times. The CDR3 loop reads CASSQDRREGLSLRQFF. In DNA, the CDR3 is TGTGCCAGCAGCCAAGATCGGCGGGAGGGCCTCTCCCTACGGCAGTTCTTC. The rearrangement links TRBV4-2 to TRBJ2-1; 9 positions match TRBD2. V shed 0 bases, J shed 12 bases, and the junction held 15 bases outside the gene matches. Germline V gene data show CDR1 as LGHNA and CDR2 as YNFKEQ. There are 17 residues in the CDR3.

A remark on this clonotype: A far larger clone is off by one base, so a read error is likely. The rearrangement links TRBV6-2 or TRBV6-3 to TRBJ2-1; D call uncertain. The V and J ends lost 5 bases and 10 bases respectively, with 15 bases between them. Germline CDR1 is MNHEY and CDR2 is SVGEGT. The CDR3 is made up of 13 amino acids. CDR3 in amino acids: CASSDPRPYEQFF. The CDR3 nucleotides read TGTGCCAGCAGTGACCCGAGGCCCTACGAGCAGTTCTTC.

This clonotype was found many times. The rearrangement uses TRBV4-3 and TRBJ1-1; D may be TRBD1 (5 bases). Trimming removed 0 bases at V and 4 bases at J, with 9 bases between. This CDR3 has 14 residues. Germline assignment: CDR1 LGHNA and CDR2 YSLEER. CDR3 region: CASSQDSRATEAFF. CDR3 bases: TGCGCCAGCAGCCAAGATTCCAGGGCCACTGAAGCTTTCTTT.

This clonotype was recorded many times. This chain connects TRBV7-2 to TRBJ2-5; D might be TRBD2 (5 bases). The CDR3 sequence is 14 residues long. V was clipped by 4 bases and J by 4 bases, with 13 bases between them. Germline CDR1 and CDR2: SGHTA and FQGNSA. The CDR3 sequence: CASSSRAGRETQYF. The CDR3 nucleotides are TGTGCCAGCAGCTCACGGGCGGGTAGAGAGACCCAGTACTTC.

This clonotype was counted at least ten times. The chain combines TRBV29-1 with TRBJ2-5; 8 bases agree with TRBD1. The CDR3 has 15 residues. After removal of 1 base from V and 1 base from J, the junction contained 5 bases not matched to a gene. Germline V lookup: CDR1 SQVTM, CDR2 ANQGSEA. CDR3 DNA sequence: TGCAGCGTTGAAGGTGGCAGGGGGCTCCAAGAGACCCAGTACTTC. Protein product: CSVEGGRGLQETQYF.

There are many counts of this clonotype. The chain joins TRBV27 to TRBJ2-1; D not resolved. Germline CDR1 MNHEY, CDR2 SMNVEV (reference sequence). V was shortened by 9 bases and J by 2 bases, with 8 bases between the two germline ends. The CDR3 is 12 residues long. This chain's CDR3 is CASRGAYNEQFF. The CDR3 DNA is TGTGCCAGTCGAGGCGCCTACAATGAGCAGTTCTTC.

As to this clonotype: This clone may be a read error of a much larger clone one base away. This CDR3 reads CASSIRHSYEQYF. As DNA, the CDR3 is TGTGCCAGTAGTATCCGACATTCCTACGAGCAGTACTTC. The chain couples TRBV19 to TRBJ2-7; D not certain. This CDR3 region has 13 residues. CDR1 LNHDA and CDR2 SQIVND come from the germline V gene (reference sequence). V was clipped by 3 bases and J by 1 base, with 7 bases between them.

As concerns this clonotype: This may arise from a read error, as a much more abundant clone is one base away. The DNA for the CDR3 is TGTGCCAGCAGTTTCCCCAAAGAACAGGGGGCTACTAATGAAAAACGGTTTTTT. This encodes CASSFPKEQGATNEKRFF. The genes are TRBV27 and TRBJ1-4, with 9 nucleotides matching TRBD1. Germline V gives CDR1 MNHEY, CDR2 SMNVEV (reference sequence). This CDR3 has 18 residues. The variable domain in full, with the rest retrieved from reference TRBV27 and TRBJ1-4, is EAQVTQNPRYLITVTGKKLTVTCSQNMNHEYMSWYRQDPGLGLRQIYYSMNVEVTDKGDVPEGYKVSRKEKRNFPLILESPSPNQTSLYFCASSFPKEQGATNEKRFFGSGTQLSVL.